This TCR beta chain is from a study of OX40 agonist ivuxolimab in advanced cancers. Study in general: Six ivuxolimab dose levels, 0.01 to 10 mg/kg, were given intravenously every 2 weeks. Three patients, one with hepatocellular carcinoma and two with cutaneous melanoma, achieved partial responses. Overall study results and limits: Compared with others, partial responders at 0.1-3.0 mg/kg displayed clonal expansion among the lowest. The mean number of expanded clones was higher in CD8+ T cells than in CD4+.

TCRdb keeps only in-frame clones here, not all; method: immunoSEQ multiplex PCR. The sample lists 53,000 or so clones, approximately 93% occurring once. Turning to this clone: Its antigen is as yet unknown.

The CDR3 sequence is 15 residues long. After removal of 6 bases from V and 1 base from J, the junction contained 5 bases not matched to a gene. Looked up from germline, CDR1 is MDHEN and CDR2 is SYDVKM. This TCR came from an adult with an advanced solid tumor such as melanoma, head and neck, liver or kidney cancer. The specimen comprised CD4+ or CD8+ T cells sorted from blood, sampled in a trial of the OX40 agonist ivuxolimab. V usage is TRBV28 and J usage is TRBJ1-5; 8 bases agree with TRBD1. CDR3 DNA sequence: TGTGCCAGCAGGCCCGGACAGGGAAGCAATCAGCCCCAGCATTTT. Translated, it gives CASRPGQGSNQPQHF.